This is a list of T cell receptor beta chains from one sample in a study of blood T cell repertoires in COVID-19. Clones were read by immunoSEQ multiplex PCR, and TCRdb kept only the in-frame ones, dropping some. In the table there are about 250,000 clones, approximately 86% of which are singletons. Sequenced input: peripheral blood. These receptors originate from an elderly man with acute or convalescent COVID-19. Each CDR3 is given with its conserved first and last residue. The D gene is left open where the match is weak. Part of the rows lack a size; the others show once, few, many or a class for expanded clones.

TRBJ1-3	-	TRBV10-3	TRBD1	CAISEYRGTSGNTIYF	TGTGCCATCAGTGAGTACAGGGGAACTTCTGGAAACACCATATATTTT
TRBJ1-2	-	TRBV19	TRBD1	CASSISPGGSYTF	TGTGCCAGTAGTATAAGCCCAGGGGGTAGCTACACCTTC
TRBJ1-4	-	TRBV5-1	TRBD1	CASRQRPGGVREKLFF	TGCGCCAGCAGACAAAGACCAGGGGGCGTTCGCGAAAAACTGTTTTTT
TRBJ2-3	-	TRBV24-1	TRBD2	CATSDPGLGPDTQYF	TGTGCCACCAGTGATCCGGGACTAGGGCCAGATACGCAGTATTTT
TRBJ1-1	-	TRBV6-4	-	CAKPRAETNTEAFF	TGTGCCAAACCACGAGCGGAGACGAACACTGAAGCTTTCTTT
TRBJ2-2	-	TRBV14	TRBD2	CASSQPGLAGNTGELFF	TGTGCCAGCAGCCAGCCGGGACTAGCAGGGAACACCGGGGAGCTGTTTTTT
TRBJ2-1	-	TRBV9	-	CARKLGRERSWDNEQFF	TGTGCCCGAAAACTGGGCAGGGAACGGTCTTGGGACAATGAGCAGTTCTTC
TRBJ1-2	-	TRBV18	-	CASSPSGQTNYGYTF	TGTGCCAGCTCCCCAAGCGGACAGACTAACTATGGCTACACCTTC
TRBJ1-1	-	TRBV28	TRBD1	CASSGDSRGAFF	TGTGCCAGCAGTGGGGACAGCCGGGGAGCTTTCTTT
TRBJ1-5	-	TRBV21-1	-	CASSKEGASGNQPQHF	TGTGCCAGCAGCAAAGAGGGGGCGTCGGGCAATCAGCCCCAGCATTTT
TRBJ1-2	-	TRBV7-9	-	CASSININYGYTF	TGTGCCAGCAGCATAAACATAAACTATGGCTACACCTTC
TRBJ1-5	-	TRBV19	-	CASRWQSHPGPQHF	TGTGCCAGTAGATGGCAGTCACACCCAGGGCCCCAGCATTTT
TRBJ1-1	-	TRBV4-1	TRBD1	CASSQLTGDAFF	TGCGCCAGCAGCCAGCTAACAGGGGACGCTTTCTTT
TRBJ2-7	-	TRBV6-2/TRBV6-3	TRBD2	CASSWGTGLAEIYEQYF	TGTGCCAGCAGTTGGGGGACGGGACTAGCGGAGATCTACGAGCAGTACTTC
TRBJ1-2	-	TRBV24-1	-	CATSDSGTDYGYAF	TGTGCCACCAGTGATTCCGGGACGGACTATGGCTACGCCTTC
TRBJ2-2	-	TRBV5-8	-	CASSLWGVQTGELFF	TGTGCCAGCAGCTTATGGGGAGTGCAGACCGGGGAGCTGTTTTTT
TRBJ2-3	-	TRBV4-3	-	CASSQQYTDTQYF	TGCGCCAGCAGCCAACAGTACACAGATACGCAGTATTTT
TRBJ2-5	-	TRBV7-9	-	CASSLGSPETQYF	TGTGCCAGCAGCTTAGGGAGCCCTGAGACCCAGTACTTC
TRBJ1-1	-	TRBV7-2	-	CASSSSFRNTEAFF	TGTGCCAGCAGTTCGTCTTTCAGGAACACTGAAGCTTTCTTT
TRBJ2-1	-	TRBV3-1/TRBV3-2	TRBD1	CASSQDRGQGHEQFF	TGTGCCAGCAGCCAAGATCGCGGACAGGGACATGAGCAGTTCTTC
TRBJ2-7	-	TRBV27	TRBD2	CASSLVGLSSGSYEQYF	TGTGCCAGCAGTTTAGTAGGTTTGTCTAGCGGATCCTACGAGCAGTACTTC
TRBJ1-1	once	TRBV29-1	TRBD1	CSVELWDRVFEAFF	TGCAGCGTTGAACTTTGGGACAGGGTTTTCGAAGCTTTCTTT
TRBJ2-1	-	TRBV5-4	-	CASSFRGEQFF	TGTGCCAGCAGCTTTAGGGGTGAGCAGTTCTTC
TRBJ2-7	-	TRBV2	TRBD2	CASSAGGLREQYF	TGTGCCAGCAGTGCGGGGGGGCTACGGGAGCAGTACTTC
TRBJ2-3	-	TRBV7-2	TRBD1	CASSFPGQRDTQYF	TGTGCCAGCAGCTTCCCGGGACAGAGGGATACGCAGTATTTT
TRBJ2-1	-	TRBV19	TRBD2	CASEEVSGGYNEQFF	TGTGCCAGTGAAGAGGTTAGCGGGGGTTACAATGAGCAGTTCTTC
TRBJ1-5	-	TRBV5-5	TRBD1	CASSNEAGGRNQPQHF	TGTGCCAGCAGCAACGAAGCAGGGGGTAGGAATCAGCCCCAGCATTTT
TRBJ1-2	-	TRBV28	-	CASHWGGGDGYTF	TGTGCCAGCCATTGGGGAGGGGGGGATGGCTACACCTTC